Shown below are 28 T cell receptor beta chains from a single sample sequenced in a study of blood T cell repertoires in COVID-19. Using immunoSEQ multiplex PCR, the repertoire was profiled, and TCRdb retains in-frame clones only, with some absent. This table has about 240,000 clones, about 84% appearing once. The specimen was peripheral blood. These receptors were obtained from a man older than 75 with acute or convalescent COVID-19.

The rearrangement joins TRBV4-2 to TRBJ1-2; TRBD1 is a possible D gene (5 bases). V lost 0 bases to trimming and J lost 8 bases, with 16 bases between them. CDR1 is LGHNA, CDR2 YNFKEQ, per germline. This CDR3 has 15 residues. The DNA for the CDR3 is TGTGCCAGCAGCCAAGATCGTTGGGGCTTGGGGGGCTACACCTTC. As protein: CASSQDRWGLGGYTF.

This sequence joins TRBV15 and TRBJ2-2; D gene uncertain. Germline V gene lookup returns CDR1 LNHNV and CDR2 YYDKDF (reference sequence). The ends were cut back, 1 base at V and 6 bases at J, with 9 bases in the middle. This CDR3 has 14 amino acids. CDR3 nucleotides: TGTGCCACCAGCAGAGCAGGTGCATCCGGGGAGCTGTTTTTT. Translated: CATSRAGASGELFF. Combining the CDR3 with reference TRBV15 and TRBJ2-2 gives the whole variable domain DAMVIQNPRYQVTQFGKPVTLSCSQTLNHNVMYWYQQKSSQAPKLLFHYYDKDFNNEADTPDNFQSRRPNTSFCFLDIRSPGLGDTAMYLCATSRAGASGELFFGEGSRLTVL.

CDR3 coding DNA: TGTGCCAGCACAATAGGACAGGGGTACAATGAGCAGTTCTTC. It codes for CASTIGQGYNEQFF. V is TRBV28 and J is TRBJ2-1, with 9 bases that match TRBD1. J gave up 4 bases and V 7 bases, and 5 bases lay outside the gene matches. This CDR3 is built from 14 residues. Germline V CDR1 and CDR2: MDHEN, SYDVKM.

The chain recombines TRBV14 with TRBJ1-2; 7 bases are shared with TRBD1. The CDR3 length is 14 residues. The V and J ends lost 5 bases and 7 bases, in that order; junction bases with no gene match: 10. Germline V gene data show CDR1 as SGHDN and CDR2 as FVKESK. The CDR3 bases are TGTGCCAGCAGCACGACAGGGAGGCAAGGTGGCTACACCTTC. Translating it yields CASSTTGRQGGYTF.

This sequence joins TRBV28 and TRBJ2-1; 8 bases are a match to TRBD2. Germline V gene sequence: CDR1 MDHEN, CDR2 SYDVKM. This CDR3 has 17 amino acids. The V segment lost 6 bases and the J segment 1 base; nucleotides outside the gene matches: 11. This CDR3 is CASSPDFSGSSYNEQFF. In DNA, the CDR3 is TGTGCCAGCAGCCCCGACTTCAGCGGGAGTTCCTACAATGAGCAGTTCTTC.

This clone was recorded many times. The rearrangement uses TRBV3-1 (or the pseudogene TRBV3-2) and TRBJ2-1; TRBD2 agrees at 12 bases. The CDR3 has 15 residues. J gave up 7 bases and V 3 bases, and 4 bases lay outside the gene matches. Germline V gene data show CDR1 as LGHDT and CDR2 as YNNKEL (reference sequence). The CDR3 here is CASSQGLAGRNEQFF. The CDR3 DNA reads TGTGCCAGCAGCCAGGGACTAGCGGGCAGAAATGAGCAGTTCTTC.

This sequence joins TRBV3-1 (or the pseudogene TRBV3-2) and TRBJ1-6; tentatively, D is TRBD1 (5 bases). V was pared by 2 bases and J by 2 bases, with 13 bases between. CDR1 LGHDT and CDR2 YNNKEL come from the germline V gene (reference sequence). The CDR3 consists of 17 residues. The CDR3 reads CASSQREGRTYNSPLHF. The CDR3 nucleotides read TGTGCCAGCAGCCAAAGGGAGGGGAGAACCTATAATTCACCCCTCCACTTT.

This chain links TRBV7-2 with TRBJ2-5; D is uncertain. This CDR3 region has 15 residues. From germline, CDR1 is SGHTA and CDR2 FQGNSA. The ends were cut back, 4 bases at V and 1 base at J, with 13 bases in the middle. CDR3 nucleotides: TGTGCCAGCAGCTCCCCCCGCGCCTTCCAAGAGACCCAGTACTTC. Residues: CASSSPRAFQETQYF.

The CDR3 reads CASSPRDRSNEKLFF. The CDR3 DNA follows: TGTGCCAGCAGTCCACGGGACAGATCTAATGAAAAACTGTTTTTT. This chain uses TRBV28 with TRBJ1-4; the match to TRBD1 covers 7 bases. CDR1 is MDHEN and CDR2 is SYDVKM in the germline V gene. CDR3 size: 15 residues. V lost 5 bases and J lost 3; bases outside the gene matches: 6.

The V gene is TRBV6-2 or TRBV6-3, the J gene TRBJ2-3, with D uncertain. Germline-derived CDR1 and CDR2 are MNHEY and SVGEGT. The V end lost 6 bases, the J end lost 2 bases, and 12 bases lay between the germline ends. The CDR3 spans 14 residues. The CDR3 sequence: CASSPDSNTDTQYF. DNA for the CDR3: TGTGCCAGCAGCCCCGACTCAAACACAGATACGCAGTATTTT.

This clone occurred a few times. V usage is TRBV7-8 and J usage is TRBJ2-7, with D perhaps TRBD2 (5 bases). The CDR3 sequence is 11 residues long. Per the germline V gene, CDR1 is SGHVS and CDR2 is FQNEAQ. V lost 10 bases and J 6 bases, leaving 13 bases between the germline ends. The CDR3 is CATKDGVEQYF. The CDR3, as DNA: TGTGCCACCAAGGACGGGGTCGAGCAGTACTTC.

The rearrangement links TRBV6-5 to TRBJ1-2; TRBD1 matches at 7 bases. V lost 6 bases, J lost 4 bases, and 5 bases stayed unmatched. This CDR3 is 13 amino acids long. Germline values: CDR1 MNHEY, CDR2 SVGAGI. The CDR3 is CASRMTGIYGYTF. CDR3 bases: TGTGCCAGCAGGATGACAGGGATCTATGGCTACACCTTC.

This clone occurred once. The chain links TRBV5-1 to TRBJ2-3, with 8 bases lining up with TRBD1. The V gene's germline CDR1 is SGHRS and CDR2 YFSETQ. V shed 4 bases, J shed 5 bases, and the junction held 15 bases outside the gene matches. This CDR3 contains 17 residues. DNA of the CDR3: TGCGCCAGCAGCCCCGACAGGGGTAGGTCTCGTGGAGATACGCAGTATTTT. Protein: CASSPDRGRSRGDTQYF.

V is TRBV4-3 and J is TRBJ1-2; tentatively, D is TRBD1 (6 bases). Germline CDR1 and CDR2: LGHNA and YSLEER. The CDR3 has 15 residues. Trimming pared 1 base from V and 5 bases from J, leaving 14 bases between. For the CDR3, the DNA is TGCGCCAGCAGCCAAGGGGAAACAGGGAATTATGGCTACACCTTC. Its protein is CASSQGETGNYGYTF.

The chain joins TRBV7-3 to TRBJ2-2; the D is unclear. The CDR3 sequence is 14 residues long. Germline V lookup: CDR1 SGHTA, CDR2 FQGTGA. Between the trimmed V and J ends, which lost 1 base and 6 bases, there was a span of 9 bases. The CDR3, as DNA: TGTGCCAGCAGCTTAAATGGTGGAGCCGGGGAGCTGTTTTTT. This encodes CASSLNGGAGELFF.

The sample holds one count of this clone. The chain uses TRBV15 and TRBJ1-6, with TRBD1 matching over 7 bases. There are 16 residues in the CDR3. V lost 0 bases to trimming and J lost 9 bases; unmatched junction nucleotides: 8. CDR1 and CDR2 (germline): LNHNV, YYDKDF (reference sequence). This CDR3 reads CATSRDQDRVGSPLHF. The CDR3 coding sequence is TGTGCCACCAGCAGAGATCAAGACAGGGTCGGTTCACCCCTCCACTTT.

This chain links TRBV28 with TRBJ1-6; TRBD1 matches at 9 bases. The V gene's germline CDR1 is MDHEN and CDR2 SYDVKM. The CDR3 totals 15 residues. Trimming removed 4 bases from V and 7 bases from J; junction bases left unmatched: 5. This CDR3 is CASSSQTGGNSPLHF. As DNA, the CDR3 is TGTGCCAGCAGTTCACAGACAGGGGGGAATTCACCCCTCCACTTT.

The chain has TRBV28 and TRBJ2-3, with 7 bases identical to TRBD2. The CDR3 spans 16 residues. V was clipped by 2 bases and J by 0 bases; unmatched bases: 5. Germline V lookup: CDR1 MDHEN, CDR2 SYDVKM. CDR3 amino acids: CASSLVGGTSTDTQYF. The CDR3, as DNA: TGTGCCAGCAGTTTAGTGGGGGGGACTAGCACAGATACGCAGTATTTT.

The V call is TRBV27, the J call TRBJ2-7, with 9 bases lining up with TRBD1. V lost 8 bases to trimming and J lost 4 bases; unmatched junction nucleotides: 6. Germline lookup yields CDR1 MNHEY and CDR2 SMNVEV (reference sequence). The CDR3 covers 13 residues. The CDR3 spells CASRQGVGYEQYF. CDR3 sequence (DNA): TGTGCCAGCCGACAGGGGGTCGGGTACGAGCAGTACTTC.

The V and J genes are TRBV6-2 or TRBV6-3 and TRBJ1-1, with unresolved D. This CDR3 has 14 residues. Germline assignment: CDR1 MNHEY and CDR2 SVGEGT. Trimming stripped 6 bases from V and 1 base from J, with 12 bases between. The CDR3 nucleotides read TGTGCCAGCAGCTCTCGGAGGAAGAACACTGAAGCTTTCTTT. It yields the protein CASSSRRKNTEAFF.

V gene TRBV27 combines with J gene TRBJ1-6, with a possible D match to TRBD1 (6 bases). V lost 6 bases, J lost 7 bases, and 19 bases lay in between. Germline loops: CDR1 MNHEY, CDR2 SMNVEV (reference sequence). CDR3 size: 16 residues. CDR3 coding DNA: TGTGCCAGCAGCGCCGCTCAGGGGCAGGGGAATTCACCCCTCCACTTT. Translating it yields CASSAAQGQGNSPLHF.

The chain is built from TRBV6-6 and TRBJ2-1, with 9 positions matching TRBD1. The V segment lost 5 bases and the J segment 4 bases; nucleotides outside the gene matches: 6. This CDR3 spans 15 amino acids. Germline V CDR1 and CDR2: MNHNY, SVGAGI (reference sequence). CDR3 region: CASSLLQGAYNEQFF. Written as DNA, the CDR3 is TGTGCCAGCAGTCTATTACAGGGGGCGTACAATGAGCAGTTCTTC.

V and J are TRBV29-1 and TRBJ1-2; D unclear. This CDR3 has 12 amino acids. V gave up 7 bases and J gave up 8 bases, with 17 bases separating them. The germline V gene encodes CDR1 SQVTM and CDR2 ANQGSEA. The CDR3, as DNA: TGCAGCGCTGTTGGGTGGTTGGGCGGCTACACCTTC. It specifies CSAVGWLGGYTF.

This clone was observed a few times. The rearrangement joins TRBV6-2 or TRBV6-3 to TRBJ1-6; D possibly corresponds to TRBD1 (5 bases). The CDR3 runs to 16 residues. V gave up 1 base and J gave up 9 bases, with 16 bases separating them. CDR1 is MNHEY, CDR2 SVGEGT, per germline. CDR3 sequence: CASSYWGGGGGSPLHF. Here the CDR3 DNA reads TGTGCCAGCAGTTACTGGGGCGGCGGGGGAGGTTCACCCCTCCACTTT.

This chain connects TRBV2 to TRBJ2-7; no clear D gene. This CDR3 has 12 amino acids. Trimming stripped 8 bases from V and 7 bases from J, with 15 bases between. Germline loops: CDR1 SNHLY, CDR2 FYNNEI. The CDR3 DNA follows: TGTGCCAGCGTGTCCCCCGAGTTGGAGCAGTACTTC. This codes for CASVSPELEQYF.

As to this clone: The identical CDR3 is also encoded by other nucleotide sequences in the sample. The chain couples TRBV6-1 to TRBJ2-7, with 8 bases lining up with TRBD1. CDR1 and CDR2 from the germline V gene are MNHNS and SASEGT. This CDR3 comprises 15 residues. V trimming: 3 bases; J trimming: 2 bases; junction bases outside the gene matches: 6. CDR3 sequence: CASSEAGTGPYEQYF. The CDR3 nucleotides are TGTGCCAGCAGTGAGGCCGGGACAGGACCCTACGAGCAGTACTTC.

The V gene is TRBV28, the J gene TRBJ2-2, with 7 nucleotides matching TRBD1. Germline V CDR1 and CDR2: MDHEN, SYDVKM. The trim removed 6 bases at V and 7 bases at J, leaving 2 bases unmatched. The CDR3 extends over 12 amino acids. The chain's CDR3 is CASRQGFGELFF. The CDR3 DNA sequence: TGTGCCAGCAGACAGGGGTTCGGGGAGCTGTTTTTT.

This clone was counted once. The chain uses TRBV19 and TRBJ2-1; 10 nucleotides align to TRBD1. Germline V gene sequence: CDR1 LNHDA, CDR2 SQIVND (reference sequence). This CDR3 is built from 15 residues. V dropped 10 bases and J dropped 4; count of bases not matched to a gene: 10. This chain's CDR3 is CATLRGQGPYNEQFF. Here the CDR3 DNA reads TGTGCCACCCTGAGGGGACAGGGGCCATACAATGAGCAGTTCTTC.